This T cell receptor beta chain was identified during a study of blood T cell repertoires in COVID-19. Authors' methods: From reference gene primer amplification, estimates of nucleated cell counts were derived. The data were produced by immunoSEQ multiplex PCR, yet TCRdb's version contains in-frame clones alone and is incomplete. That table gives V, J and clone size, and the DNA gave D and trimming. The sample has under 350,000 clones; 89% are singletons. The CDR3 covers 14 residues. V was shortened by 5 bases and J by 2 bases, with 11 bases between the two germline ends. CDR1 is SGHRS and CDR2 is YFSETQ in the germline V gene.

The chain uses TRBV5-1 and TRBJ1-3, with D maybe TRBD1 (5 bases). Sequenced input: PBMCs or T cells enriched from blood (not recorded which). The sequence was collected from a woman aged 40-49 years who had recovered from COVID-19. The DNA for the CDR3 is TGCGCCAGCAGTTCCGGACAAGCTGGAAACACCATATATTTT. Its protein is CASSSGQAGNTIYF.